The rows below give T cell receptor beta chains drawn from one sample of a study of T cells after yellow fever vaccination. Using its own MiXCR run on the 5' RACE reads, TCRdb lists one record per CDR3 protein. The sample contains about 360,000 distinct CDR3 sequences, over 5% of which appear only once. Specimen: PBMCs, collected 5 days after the yellow fever booster vaccination. The receptors derive from a man aged 30-40 years who received the YFV17D yellow fever vaccine. The CDR3 runs from the conserved cysteine through the conserved F or W. D genes are given only for firm matches. The size of a clone is reported for some rows only, either as once, few or many, or as a class for expanded clones.

D	J	V	size	CDR3	DNA
TRBD1	TRBJ2-3	TRBV12-3/TRBV12-4	many	CASSKNRGMGFDTQYF	TGTGCCAGCAGTAAGAACAGGGGAATGGGTTTTGATACGCAGTATTTT
.	TRBJ1-2	TRBV20-1	.	CSARGGRLRYGYTF	TGCAGTGCTAGAGGGGGGCGCTTGCGTTATGGCTACACCTTC
.	TRBJ1-2	TRBV5-1	.	CASSEDSTYGYTF	TGCGCCAGCAGCGAGGACAGCACCTATGGCTACACCTTC
.	TRBJ2-7	TRBV12-3/TRBV12-4	.	CASSFRVPGLYEQYF	TGTGCCAGCAGTTTCCGGGTCCCAGGACTTTACGAGCAGTACTTC
TRBD2	TRBJ2-7	TRBV18	.	CASSPGTSGEQYF	TGTGCCAGCTCACCAGGGACTAGCGGCGAGCAGTACTTC
TRBD1	TRBJ2-7	TRBV20-1	few	CSAKGLVTGGSGGTFREQYF	TGCAGTGCTAAAGGCTTAGTGACAGGGGGGAGCGGAGGGACTTTTAGGGAGCAGTACTTC
.	TRBJ1-1	TRBV6-5	.	CASSYSRGNTEAFF	TGTGCCAGCAGTTACTCTAGGGGAAACACTGAAGCTTTCTTT
TRBD1	TRBJ2-7	TRBV5-4	many	CASSLMTGEYEQYF	TGTGCCAGCAGCTTGATGACAGGGGAATACGAGCAGTACTTC
.	TRBJ2-3	TRBV7-9	few	CASSYAYVDTQYF	TGTGCCAGCAGCTACGCTTATGTCGATACGCAGTATTTT
.	TRBJ1-5	TRBV18	.	CASSPSEGGLNQPQHF	TGTGCCAGCTCACCATCGGAGGGGGGGCTTAATCAGCCCCAGCATTTT
TRBD2	TRBJ2-6	TRBV12-3/TRBV12-4	.	CASSPLAGGPGANVLTF	TGTGCCAGCAGTCCGCTAGCGGGAGGCCCCGGGGCCAACGTCCTGACTTTC
.	TRBJ2-3	TRBV27	many	CASSSRTSRGGTQYF	TGTGCCAGCAGTTCACGGACTAGTAGGGGGGGTACGCAGTATTTT
.	TRBJ2-5	TRBV5-1	.	CASSSGFQDPRETQYF	TGCGCCAGCAGCTCGGGGTTCCAGGATCCAAGAGAGACCCAGTACTTC
.	TRBJ2-4	TRBV12-3/TRBV12-4	.	CASSLMTVLAKNIQYF	TGTGCCAGCAGTTTAATGACAGTACTAGCCAAAAACATTCAGTACTTC
.	TRBJ2-2	TRBV9	few	CASSVDPVNTGELFF	TGTGCCAGCAGCGTAGACCCGGTCAACACCGGGGAGCTGTTTTTT
.	TRBJ2-5	TRBV29-1	.	CSVGGGDTQETQYF	TGCAGCGTGGGGGGGGGCGATACGCAAGAGACCCAGTACTTC
.	TRBJ2-3	TRBV20-1	.	CSARAIRGDTQYF	TGCAGTGCTAGGGCCATCAGGGGAGATACGCAGTATTTT
.	TRBJ2-1	TRBV9	.	CASRPTGSYNEQFF	TGTGCCAGCAGGCCGACAGGCTCCTACAATGAGCAGTTCTTC
TRBD1	TRBJ1-4	TRBV20-1	.	CSAPDRGPDEKLFF	TGCAGTGCACCCGACAGGGGGCCGGATGAAAAACTGTTTTTT
.	TRBJ1-1	TRBV20-1	few	CSAPARGEAFF	TGCAGTGCTCCCGCACGGGGTGAAGCTTTCTTT
.	TRBJ2-1	TRBV12-5	few	CASGLSQRSSYNEQFF	TGTGCTAGTGGTTTGTCTCAGCGGTCCTCCTACAATGAGCAGTTCTTC
.	TRBJ2-5	TRBV7-8	many	CASSLAWGPQETQYF	TGTGCCAGCAGCTTAGCCTGGGGGCCCCAAGAGACCCAGTACTTC
TRBD2	TRBJ2-5	TRBV20-1	.	CSGRERRETQYF	TGCAGTGGGCGGGAGAGACGGGAGACCCAGTACTTC
TRBD1	TRBJ1-2	TRBV19	many	CASRRDSFYGYTF	TGTGCCAGCAGGAGGGACAGCTTCTATGGCTACACCTTC
.	TRBJ2-2	TRBV5-1	.	CASSLARAVAGELYF	TGCGCCAGCAGCTTAGCTCGGGCGGTCGCCGGGGAGCTGTATTTT
.	TRBJ2-7	TRBV28	few	CAKKAALGRSYEQYF	TGTGCCAAAAAGGCGGCTTTGGGCCGCTCCTACGAGCAGTACTTC
.	TRBJ2-7	TRBV29-1	few	CSVEGGPRNEQYF	TGCAGCGTTGAAGGGGGTCCACGGAACGAGCAGTACTTC
TRBD2	TRBJ2-7	TRBV2	.	CASSDRGSGYEQYF	TGTGCCAGCAGTGATCGCGGGAGCGGATACGAGCAGTACTTC
.	TRBJ2-7	TRBV10-1	.	CASSQDSSSYEQYF	TGCGCCAGCAGCCAGGACAGTTCTTCCTACGAGCAGTACTTC
.	TRBJ2-3	TRBV7-8	many	CASSPPKADVQYF	TGTGCCAGCAGCCCCCCTAAAGCGGATGTGCAGTATTTT
.	TRBJ2-1	TRBV12-3/TRBV12-4	many	CASSRTISYNEQFF	TGTGCCAGCAGCCGGACTATTTCCTACAATGAGCAGTTCTTC
.	TRBJ2-3	TRBV20-1	many	CSASPGSTQYF	TGCAGTGCTAGCCCGGGGTCTACGCAGTATTTT
.	TRBJ2-2	TRBV11-2	many	CASSLRADTGELFF	TGTGCCAGCAGCTTAAGAGCGGACACCGGGGAGCTGTTTTTT
.	TRBJ1-4	TRBV27	few	CASSPVVTDLEKLFF	TGTGCCAGCAGTCCGGTAGTCACGGACCTTGAAAAACTGTTTTTT
TRBD2	TRBJ2-5	TRBV3-1	.	CASSLRTSVGLETQYF	TGTGCCAGCAGCTTACGGACTAGCGTTGGCTTAGAGACCCAGTACTTC
TRBD2	TRBJ2-7	TRBV7-2	few	CASSIPGTSGGYEQYF	TGTGCCAGCAGCATCCCAGGGACTAGCGGGGGATACGAGCAGTACTTC
.	TRBJ2-1	TRBV30	few	CAWRRREAYNEQFF	TGTGCCTGGAGGCGACGGGAAGCTTACAATGAGCAGTTCTTC
.	TRBJ1-1	TRBV12-3/TRBV12-4	many	CASSLMTEAFF	TGTGCCAGCAGTTTAATGACTGAAGCTTTCTTT
.	TRBJ2-3	TRBV18	.	CASSGVGPTDTQYF	TGTGCCAGCTCAGGGGTAGGGCCGACGGATACGCAGTATTTT
TRBD2	TRBJ2-7	TRBV14	.	CASSPAGVYEQYF	TGTGCCAGCAGCCCGGCGGGGGTCTACGAGCAGTACTTC
.	TRBJ2-7	TRBV6-5	many	CASSYTGAYEQYF	TGTGCCAGCAGTTATACGGGGGCTTACGAGCAGTACTTC
TRBD2	TRBJ2-1	TRBV12-3/TRBV12-4	.	CASRHGLAEQFF	TGTGCCAGCAGACACGGACTAGCGGAGCAGTTCTTC
.	TRBJ1-3	TRBV5-1	few	CASSLGEGGLPGFGGNTIYF	TGCGCCAGCAGCTTGGGCGAAGGAGGGCTCCCAGGGTTTGGAGGAAACACCATATATTTT
TRBD1	TRBJ2-3	TRBV24-1	few	CATSPGTGYTDTQYF	TGTGCCACCAGCCCTGGGACAGGGTACACAGATACGCAGTATTTT
.	TRBJ2-5	TRBV9	.	CASSPGHLTQYF	TGTGCCAGCAGCCCGGGACACTTGACCCAGTACTTC
.	TRBJ2-5	TRBV20-1	few	CSAMFTETQYF	TGCAGTGCTATGTTTACAGAGACCCAGTACTTC
TRBD1	TRBJ2-7	TRBV10-3	many	CAIGAPDREATYEQYF	TGTGCCATCGGAGCCCCGGACAGGGAGGCTACCTACGAGCAGTACTTC
.	TRBJ2-5	TRBV20-1	.	CSARDPFVMNPQETQYF	TGCAGTGCTAGAGATCCCTTCGTTATGAATCCTCAAGAGACCCAGTACTTC